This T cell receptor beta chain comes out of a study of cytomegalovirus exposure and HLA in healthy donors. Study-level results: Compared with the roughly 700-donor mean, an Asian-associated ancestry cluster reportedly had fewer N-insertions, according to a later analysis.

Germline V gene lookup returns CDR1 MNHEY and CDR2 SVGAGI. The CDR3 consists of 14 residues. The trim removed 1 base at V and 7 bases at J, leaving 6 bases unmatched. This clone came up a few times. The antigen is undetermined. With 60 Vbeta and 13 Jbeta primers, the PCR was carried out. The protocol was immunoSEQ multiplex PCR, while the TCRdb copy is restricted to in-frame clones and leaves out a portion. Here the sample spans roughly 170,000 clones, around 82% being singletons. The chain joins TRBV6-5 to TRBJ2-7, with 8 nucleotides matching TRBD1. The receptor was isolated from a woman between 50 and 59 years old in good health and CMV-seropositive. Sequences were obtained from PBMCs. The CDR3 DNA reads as TGTGCCAGCAGTTACTGGCAGGGGGCAGGGGAGCAGTACTTC. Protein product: CASSYWQGAGEQYF.